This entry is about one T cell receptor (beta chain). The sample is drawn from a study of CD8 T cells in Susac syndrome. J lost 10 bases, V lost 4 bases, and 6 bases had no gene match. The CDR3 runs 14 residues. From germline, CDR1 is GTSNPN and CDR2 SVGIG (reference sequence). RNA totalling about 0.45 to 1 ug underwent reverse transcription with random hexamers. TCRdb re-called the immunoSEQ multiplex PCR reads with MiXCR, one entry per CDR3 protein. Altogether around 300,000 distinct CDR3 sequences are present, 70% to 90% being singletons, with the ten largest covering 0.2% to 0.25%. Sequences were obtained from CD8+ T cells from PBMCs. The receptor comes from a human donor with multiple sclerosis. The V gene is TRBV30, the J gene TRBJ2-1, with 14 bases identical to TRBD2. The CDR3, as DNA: TGTGCCTGGACGGGACTAGCGGGAGCGGGAGAGCAGTTCTTC. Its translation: CAWTGLAGAGEQFF.